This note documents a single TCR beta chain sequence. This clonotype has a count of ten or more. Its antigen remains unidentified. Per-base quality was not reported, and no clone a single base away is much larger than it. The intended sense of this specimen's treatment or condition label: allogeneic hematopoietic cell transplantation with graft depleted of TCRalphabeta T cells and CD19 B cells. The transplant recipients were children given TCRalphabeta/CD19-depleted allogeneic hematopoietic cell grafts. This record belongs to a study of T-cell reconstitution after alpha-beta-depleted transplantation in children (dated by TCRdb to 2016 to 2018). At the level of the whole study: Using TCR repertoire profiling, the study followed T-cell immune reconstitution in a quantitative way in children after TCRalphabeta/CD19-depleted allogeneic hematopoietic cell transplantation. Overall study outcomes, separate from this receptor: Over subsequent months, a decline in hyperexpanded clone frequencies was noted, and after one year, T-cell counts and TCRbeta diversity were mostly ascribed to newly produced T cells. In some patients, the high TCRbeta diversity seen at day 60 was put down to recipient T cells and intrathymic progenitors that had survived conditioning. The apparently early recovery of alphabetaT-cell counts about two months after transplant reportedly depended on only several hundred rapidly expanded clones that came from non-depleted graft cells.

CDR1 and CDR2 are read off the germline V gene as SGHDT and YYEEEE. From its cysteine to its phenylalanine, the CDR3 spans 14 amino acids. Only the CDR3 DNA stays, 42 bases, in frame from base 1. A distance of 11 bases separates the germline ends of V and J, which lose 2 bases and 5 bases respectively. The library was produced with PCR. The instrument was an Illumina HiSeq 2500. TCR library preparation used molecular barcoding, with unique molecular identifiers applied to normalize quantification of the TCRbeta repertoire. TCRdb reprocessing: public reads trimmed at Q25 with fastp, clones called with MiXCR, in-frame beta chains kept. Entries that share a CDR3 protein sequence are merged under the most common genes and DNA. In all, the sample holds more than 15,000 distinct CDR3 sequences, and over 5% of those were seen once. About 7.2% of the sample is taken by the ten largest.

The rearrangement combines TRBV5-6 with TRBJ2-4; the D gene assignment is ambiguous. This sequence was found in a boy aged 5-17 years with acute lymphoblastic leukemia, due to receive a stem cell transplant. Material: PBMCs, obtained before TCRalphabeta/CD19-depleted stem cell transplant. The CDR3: CASSFPHGQNIQYF. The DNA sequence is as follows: TGTGCCAGCAGCTTTCCGCACGGCCAAAACATTCAGTACTTC.